These 21 T cell receptor beta chains were all obtained from the same sample, sequenced in a study of T cell responses to AZD1222 COVID-19 vaccine. Sequencing used immunoSEQ multiplex PCR; TCRdb keeps in-frame clones, though not all of them. The table records fewer than 150,000 clones, approximately 90% of them present only once. This specimen was peripheral blood, taken 28 days after the second AZD1222 dose. Source of these receptors: an adult who received the AZD1222 COVID-19 vaccine.

The genes are TRBV30 and TRBJ2-7; 7 bases align to TRBD1. The J segment lost 4 bases and the V segment lost 4 bases, leaving 7 bases of the junction unmatched. Germline V gene data show CDR1 as GTSNPN and CDR2 as SVGIG (reference sequence). There are 13 residues in the CDR3. CDR3 sequence: CAWMTTGKYEQYF. CDR3 DNA: TGTGCCTGGATGACGACAGGGAAGTACGAGCAGTACTTC.

The chain recombines TRBV12-3 or TRBV12-4 with TRBJ1-2, with D hard to call. The V gene lost 2 bases and the J gene lost 0 bases, with 4 bases spanning the gap. The CDR3 extends over 13 amino acids. CDR3: CASSLSANYGYTF. CDR3 bases: TGTGCCAGCAGTTTATCCGCTAACTATGGCTACACCTTC.

Only one count was recorded for this clone. This chain links TRBV28 with TRBJ2-7, with D perhaps matching TRBD1 (6 bases). The V and J ends lost 8 bases and 4 bases respectively, with 18 bases between them. CDR3 length: 14 amino acids. Germline V gene sequence: CDR1 MDHEN, CDR2 SYDVKM. CDR3 protein: CASQPHRTEYEQYF. The DNA for the CDR3 is TGTGCCAGCCAACCCCATAGGACAGAATACGAGCAGTACTTC.

The chain combines TRBV5-4 with TRBJ2-1; TRBD2 aligns across 11 bases. Germline V gene lookup returns CDR1 SGHNT and CDR2 YYREEE (reference sequence). After removal of 4 bases from V and 6 bases from J, the junction contained 9 bases not matched to a gene. The CDR3 is 16 residues long. CDR3 sequence reads: CASSGIAGGPSNEQFF. In DNA form, the CDR3 reads TGTGCCAGCAGCGGCATAGCGGGAGGGCCGTCCAATGAGCAGTTCTTC.

The chain carries TRBV5-1 and TRBJ1-2, with TRBD1 matching 10 bases. Germline loops: CDR1 SGHRS, CDR2 YFSETQ. The trim removed 4 bases at V and 6 bases at J, leaving 6 bases unmatched. This CDR3 contains 14 residues. The CDR3 is CASSPWTGGNGYTF. The CDR3 nucleotides read TGCGCCAGCAGCCCATGGACAGGGGGTAATGGCTACACCTTC.

The chain carries TRBV29-1 and TRBJ1-4; TRBD1 might be the D (5 bases). Germline V CDR1 and CDR2: SQVTM, ANQGSEA. V was shortened by 6 bases and J by 4 bases, with 9 bases between the two germline ends. The CDR3 totals 12 residues. The CDR3 protein is CSVTANNEKLFF. For the CDR3, the DNA is TGCAGCGTGACAGCAAATAATGAAAAACTGTTTTTT.

In this sample, this clone turned up a few times. The chain uses TRBV28 and TRBJ2-5, with a tentative D call TRBD1 (6 bases). The germline CDR1 and CDR2 sequences are MDHEN and SYDVKM. Trimming stripped 4 bases from V and 2 bases from J, with 11 bases between. The CDR3 covers 14 residues. CDR3 sequence (DNA): TGTGCCAGCAGTTCCTGGACAGAGCAAGAGACCCAGTACTTC. Translated: CASSSWTEQETQYF.

The chain is built from TRBV9 and TRBJ1-2; D gene ambiguous. The CDR3 is 18 amino acids. Per germline, CDR1 SGDLS and CDR2 YYNGEE. Trimming cost V 2 bases and J 4 bases, with 24 bases left between them. The CDR3 protein is CASSVWAQEEGKGYGYTF. Written as DNA, the CDR3 is TGTGCCAGCAGCGTGTGGGCGCAGGAAGAGGGAAAAGGCTATGGCTACACCTTC. The full variable domain, its missing parts supplied by reference TRBV9 and TRBJ1-2, is DSGVTQTPKHLITATGQRVTLRCSPRSGDLSVYWYQQSLDQGLQFLIQYYNGEERAKGNILERFSAQQFPDLHSELNLSSLELGDSALYFCASSVWAQEEGKGYGYTFGSGTRLTVV.

CDR3 loop: CASSPGGLVEKLFF. The DNA for the CDR3 is TGTGCCAGCTCACCGGGAGGGCTAGTCGAAAAACTGTTTTTT. This sequence joins TRBV18 and TRBJ1-4; D gene uncertain. CDR3 length: 14 amino acids. CDR1 KGHSH and CDR2 LQKENI come from the germline V gene. Trimming shortened V by 3 bases and J by 8 bases, and 13 bases separated the two germline ends.

CDR3 in amino acids: CASSPDTNYGYTF. DNA of the CDR3: TGTGCCAGCAGCCCCGACACTAACTATGGCTACACCTTC. V and J are TRBV7-3 and TRBJ1-2; D remains ambiguous. This CDR3 is 13 amino acids long. The germline CDR1 and CDR2 sequences are SGHTA and FQGTGA. Between the trimmed V and J ends, which lost 5 bases and 0 bases, there was a span of 7 bases.

There are a few counts of this clone. This rearrangement joins TRBV12-3 or TRBV12-4 to TRBJ2-7; perhaps TRBD1 as D (6 bases). With 2 bases removed from V and 4 bases from J, the gap between germline ends came to 9 bases. The CDR3 extends over 13 amino acids. The CDR3 region has the DNA TGTGCCAGCAGTTTATGGGGGCGGTACGAGCAGTACTTC. Protein: CASSLWGRYEQYF.

The rearrangement uses TRBV12-3 or TRBV12-4 and TRBJ1-2; maybe TRBD1 (6 bases). The CDR3 covers 12 residues. V gave up 5 bases and J gave up 5 bases, with 9 bases separating them. The CDR3 protein is CASSTQGYGYTF. CDR3 bases: TGTGCCAGCAGTACCCAGGGGTATGGCTACACCTTC.

The CDR3 is CASSPQGAEGLQFF. The CDR3 DNA is TGTGCCAGCAGCCCGCAGGGGGCAGAGGGCCTACAGTTCTTC. The chain carries TRBV11-3 and TRBJ2-1; 8 bases align to TRBD1. V was pared by 5 bases and J by 13 bases, with 13 bases of the junction left unmatched. The CDR3 has 14 residues. CDR1 and CDR2 (germline): SGHNT, YENEEA.

This rearrangement joins TRBV6-5 to TRBJ2-7; TRBD1 might be the D (7 bases). With 5 bases removed from V and 5 bases from J, the gap between germline ends came to 13 bases. This CDR3 region has 13 residues. Germline V lookup: CDR1 MNHEY, CDR2 SVGAGI. CDR3 in DNA: TGTGCCAGCAGTAACAGGGGACTGAACGAGCAGTACTTC. This gives the protein CASSNRGLNEQYF.

V is TRBV30 and J is TRBJ2-7; TRBD1 aligns across 8 bases. The CDR3 contains 14 residues. CDR1 is GTSNPN and CDR2 is SVGIG in the germline V gene (reference sequence). V shed 4 bases and J 1 base; nucleotides not matched to a gene: 6. The CDR3 DNA is TGTGCCTGGACCCGGGACAGGATATCCTACGAGCAGTACTTC. Amino acids: CAWTRDRISYEQYF.

This clone was observed once. The chain links TRBV7-2 to TRBJ2-4; no clear D. Between the trimmed V and J ends, which lost 5 bases and 6 bases, there was a span of 14 bases. Germline V lookup: CDR1 SGHTA, CDR2 FQGNSA. The CDR3 sequence is 14 residues long. CDR3 DNA sequence: TGTGCCAGCAGCAATAATCCGTCAGGAAACATTCAGTACTTC. It yields the protein CASSNNPSGNIQYF.

This clone was counted a single time. J is TRBJ2-7 and V is TRBV19, with D uncertain. CDR3 size: 14 residues. Between the trimmed V and J ends, which lost 2 bases and 5 bases, there was a span of 13 bases. Germline CDR1 LNHDA, CDR2 SQIVND (reference sequence). CDR3 nucleotides: TGTGCCAGTAGTATAACCCCCTCCAGACACGAGCAGTACTTC. It translates to CASSITPSRHEQYF.

The V and J genes are TRBV11-2 and TRBJ2-7; 11 bases map to TRBD2. CDR3 length equals 16 residues. CDR1 is SGHAT and CDR2 is FQNNGV in the germline V gene. After removal of 0 bases from V and 3 bases from J, the junction contained 4 bases not matched to a gene. CDR3 protein: CASSLDLGLAGYEQYF. For the CDR3, the DNA is TGTGCCAGCAGCTTAGATCTCGGACTAGCGGGCTACGAGCAGTACTTC.

This clone was recorded a few times. This rearrangement joins TRBV15 to TRBJ2-7; 8 bases match TRBD2. V dropped 5 bases and J dropped 3; count of bases not matched to a gene: 6. Germline V gene lookup returns CDR1 LNHNV and CDR2 YYDKDF (reference sequence). The CDR3 is made up of 14 amino acids. In nucleotides, the CDR3 is TGTGCCACCAGCCTGGGGACTAGTAGCTACGAGCAGTACTTC. It encodes CATSLGTSSYEQYF.

The chain has TRBV7-9 and TRBJ2-4, with D possibly matching TRBD2 (5 bases). The length of the CDR3 is 16 residues. From germline, CDR1 is SEHNR and CDR2 FQNEAQ (reference sequence). The V and J ends lost 3 bases and 1 base respectively, with 13 bases between them. The CDR3 nucleotides read TGTGCCAGCAGCTTTGCGGGTGTCGGGGCCAAAAACATTCAGTACTTC. Translating it yields CASSFAGVGAKNIQYF.

The table lists this clone with a count of one. V gene TRBV6-1 combines with J gene TRBJ2-5; TRBD2 agrees at 8 bases. Germline CDR1 reads MNHNS; CDR2 reads SASEGT. V trimming: 2 bases; J trimming: 4 bases; junction bases outside the gene matches: 6. CDR3 length equals 15 residues. The CDR3 DNA sequence: TGTGCCAGCAGTGAACGCGGCCTAGCGGGAGAGACCCAGTACTTC. Translation: CASSERGLAGETQYF.